This TCR beta chain was sequenced for a study of metastatic and nonmetastatic thyroid tumors. Study as a whole: Samples came from malignant and benign thyroid patients, and repertoires were compared across blood and tumor or nodule tissue.

General observations from the study: The reported finding was significantly higher TCR beta diversity in malignant thyroid tumors relative to benign nodules, in blood and tumor.

At least ten counts were recorded for this clone. What it binds is not known. There are 11 residues in the CDR3. V was pared by 5 bases and J by 9 bases, with 2 bases of the junction left unmatched. The germline gives CDR1 MNHNS, CDR2 SASEGT. Authors' data handling: Using the CDR3 differences seen across clinicopathological groups, the authors built a distant-metastasis classifier for papillary thyroid cancer, which was meant to discriminate distant-metastatic patients. TCRdb reanalyzed the PCR reads via MiXCR. TCRdb's processing, not the authors' own work, is the source of the V and J calls. The sample shows fewer than 20,000 clones, around a sixth of them seen only once. Every patient underwent thyroid surgery untreated.

Sequencing was done on a sample of blood. This TCR came from a female donor with papillary thyroid cancer or a benign thyroid nodule (not recorded which). Some clones in this sample may be carry-over from other donors' samples. The chain carries TRBV6-1 and TRBJ1-1; TRBD1 matches 8 bases. DNA of the CDR3: TGTGCCAGCAGTAGACAGGGGAAAGCTTTCTTT. Its translation: CASSRQGKAFF.